Each of the 20 T cell receptor beta chains below was sequenced from the same sample in a study of blood T cell repertoires in COVID-19. Clones were sequenced by immunoSEQ multiplex PCR, and TCRdb holds only the in-frame ones, with some missing. In the table there are around 450,000 clones, about 85% of which are singletons. Sequenced material: PBMCs or T cells enriched from blood (not recorded which). These receptors came from a woman in her late teens or twenties with acute COVID-19.

With respect to this clone: This same CDR3 is encoded by further DNA sequences in the sample. The chain employs TRBV11-2 and TRBJ1-2; TRBD1 matches 8 bases. Unmatched junction bases numbered 2, after V lost 0 bases and J lost 8 bases. Germline V lookup: CDR1 SGHAT, CDR2 FQNNGV. CDR3 length: 13 amino acids. The CDR3 DNA reads as TGTGCCAGCAGCTTAGATCGACAGGGGGGCTACACCTTC. Protein sequence: CASSLDRQGGYTF.

The V call is TRBV30, the J call TRBJ1-1; 10 nucleotides agree with TRBD1. Trimming cost V 1 base and J 5 bases; bases outside gene matches: 10. CDR3 length equals 16 residues. Germline assignment: CDR1 GTSNPN and CDR2 SVGIG (reference sequence). CDR3 bases: TGTGCCTGGAGTGGAGACAGGGGGCCGCTGGGGACTGAAGCTTTCTTT. It translates to CAWSGDRGPLGTEAFF.

This sequence joins TRBV7-8 and TRBJ1-2, with 10 bases fitting TRBD1. After removal of 1 base from V and 8 bases from J, the junction contained 10 bases not matched to a gene. CDR3 size: 16 residues. The V gene's germline CDR1 is SGHVS and CDR2 FQNEAQ. The CDR3: CASSLGTVGTGDGYTF. The CDR3 bases are TGTGCCAGCAGCTTAGGGACGGTGGGGACAGGGGACGGCTACACCTTC.

The chain combines TRBV27 with TRBJ2-5, with a possible D match to TRBD1 (6 bases). Trimming removed 3 bases from V and 5 bases from J, with 13 bases in between. The CDR3 is 14 amino acids. Germline V gene sequence: CDR1 MNHEY, CDR2 SMNVEV (reference sequence). The DNA for the CDR3 is TGTGCCAGCAGTTTGATGGCAGGGGTGGAGACCCAGTACTTC. It codes for CASSLMAGVETQYF.

The rearrangement joins TRBV7-9 to TRBJ1-1; 8 bases are a match to TRBD1. This CDR3 comprises 15 residues. With V trimmed by 5 bases and J by 0 bases, 5 bases remained unmatched. Germline-derived CDR1 and CDR2 are SEHNR and FQNEAQ (reference sequence). Here the CDR3 DNA reads TGTGCCAGCAGCACTCGGACAGGGCTGAACACTGAAGCTTTCTTT. Translation: CASSTRTGLNTEAFF.

CDR3 DNA: TGTGCCAGCACGTCGGGGTACACTGAAGCTTTCTTT. Protein sequence: CASTSGYTEAFF. V is TRBV28 and J is TRBJ1-1; D uncertain. Per the germline V gene, CDR1 is MDHEN and CDR2 is SYDVKM. Trimming pared 7 bases from V and 3 bases from J, leaving 9 bases between. This CDR3 region has 12 residues.

The J gene is TRBJ1-2, the V gene TRBV12-3 or TRBV12-4; TRBD1 aligns across 9 bases. The CDR3 length is 13 residues. V lost 6 bases and J lost 4; bases outside the gene matches: 3. DNA for the CDR3: TGTGCCAGCAGGGGGACAGGGCGCTATGGCTACACCTTC. Translation: CASRGTGRYGYTF.

The chain uses TRBV19 and TRBJ1-6; no clear D. The V end lost 4 bases, the J end lost 4 bases, and 8 bases lay between the germline ends. Germline assignment: CDR1 LNHDA and CDR2 SQIVND (reference sequence). This CDR3 region has 14 residues. CDR3 coding DNA: TGTGCCAGTAGTACAACAGAATATAATTCACCCCTCCACTTT. It encodes CASSTTEYNSPLHF.

V is TRBV5-4 and J is TRBJ2-3; 10 nucleotides line up with TRBD1. J gave up 3 bases and V 3 bases, and 4 bases lay outside the gene matches. There are 15 residues in the CDR3. Germline V gives CDR1 SGHNT, CDR2 YYREEE (reference sequence). In DNA form, the CDR3 reads TGTGCCAGCAGCTACCGGGACAGGGGTACAGATACGCAGTATTTT. Amino acid sequence: CASSYRDRGTDTQYF.

The rearrangement uses TRBV2 and TRBJ2-7, with 9 bases that match TRBD2. V lost 7 bases and J lost 3; bases outside the gene matches: 7. Germline V CDR1 and CDR2: SNHLY, FYNNEI. There are 14 residues in the CDR3. For the CDR3, the DNA is TGTGCCAGCACATTAGCGGGGGAGATCTACGAGCAGTACTTC. This gives the protein CASTLAGEIYEQYF.

The chain carries TRBV18 and TRBJ2-7; D remains ambiguous. Germline V gives CDR1 KGHSH, CDR2 LQKENI. There are 16 residues in the CDR3. Trimming pared 0 bases from V and 1 base from J, leaving 13 bases between. CDR3 loop: CASSPPFGSVSYEQYF. As DNA, the CDR3 is TGTGCCAGCTCACCACCGTTTGGCTCAGTATCCTACGAGCAGTACTTC.

V usage is TRBV28 and J usage is TRBJ2-5, with 14 nucleotides matching TRBD2. Per germline, CDR1 MDHEN and CDR2 SYDVKM. Germline trimming cut 5 bases from V and 1 base from J; bases unmatched to any gene: 9. The CDR3 runs to 18 residues. Here the CDR3 DNA reads TGTGCCAGCAGTCCCTGGACTAGCGGGAGGAGTTCCCAAGAGACCCAGTACTTC. It codes for CASSPWTSGRSSQETQYF. Using reference TRBV28 and TRBJ2-5 for the parts outside the CDR3, the full variable domain is DVKVTQSSRYLVKRTGEKVFLECVQDMDHENMFWYRQDPGLGLRLIYFSYDVKMKEKGDIPEGYSVSREKKERFSLILESASTNQTSMYLCASSPWTSGRSSQETQYFGPGTRLLVL.

Of note for this clone: Other DNA sequences within the sample encode an identical CDR3. The chain is built from TRBV29-1 and TRBJ2-7; possibly TRBD1 for D (5 bases). Looked up from germline, CDR1 is SQVTM and CDR2 is ANQGSEA. V was pared by 4 bases and J by 2 bases, with 6 bases between. The CDR3 is 11 amino acids. This CDR3 is CSVGQTYEQYF. In nucleotides, the CDR3 is TGCAGCGTTGGACAGACCTACGAGCAGTACTTC.

The chain joins TRBV6-5 to TRBJ2-1; TRBD2 matches at 10 bases. The CDR3 contains 14 residues. CDR1 and CDR2 (germline): MNHEY, SVGAGI. Losses at the gene ends were 3 bases for V and 8 bases for J; bases not matched to a gene: 4. CDR3 residues: CASSYPSGGYEQFF. CDR3 nucleotide sequence: TGTGCCAGCAGTTATCCTAGCGGGGGCTATGAGCAGTTCTTC.

The J gene is TRBJ1-1, the V gene TRBV7-2; no clear D gene. V lost 2 bases and J lost 7, with 8 bases in between. CDR1 and CDR2 from the germline V gene are SGHTA and FQGNSA. The CDR3 is 12 amino acids. The CDR3 coding sequence is TGTGCCAGCAGCTTACTTAGGAGTGAAGCTTTCTTT. Translated: CASSLLRSEAFF.

This chain joins TRBV7-8 and TRBJ2-7, with D uncertain. The CDR3 runs 16 residues. Germline CDR1 SGHVS, CDR2 FQNEAQ. Trimming removed 1 base from V and 4 bases from J, with 17 bases in between. For the CDR3, the DNA is TGTGCCAGCAGCTTAGAAGCCCGATATGGTACGTACGAGCAGTACTTC. Its translation: CASSLEARYGTYEQYF.

This chain joins TRBV13 and TRBJ2-7; D remains unclear. The ends were cut back, 5 bases at V and 0 bases at J, with 5 bases in the middle. The CDR3 runs to 12 residues. Germline CDR1 and CDR2: PRHDT and FYEKMQ (reference sequence). The CDR3 spells CASSGRSYEQYF. The CDR3 coding sequence is TGTGCCAGCAGCGGGCGCTCCTACGAGCAGTACTTC.

This clone was observed a few times. The chain uses TRBV6-5 and TRBJ1-4; TRBD1 matches at 9 bases. Losses at the gene ends were 6 bases for V and 8 bases for J; bases not matched to a gene: 7. The CDR3 runs 14 residues. Germline V lookup: CDR1 MNHEY, CDR2 SVGAGI. CDR3 DNA sequence: TGTGCCAGCAGCCATAGACAGGGGGGCGAAAAACTGTTTTTT. The encoded protein is CASSHRQGGEKLFF.

This rearrangement joins TRBV25-1 to TRBJ2-3; 7 positions agree with TRBD2. The CDR3 contains 18 residues. Germline V gene sequence: CDR1 MGHDK, CDR2 SYGVNS. V lost 1 base and J lost 1; bases outside the gene matches: 11. The CDR3 DNA sequence: TGTGCCAGCAGTGAATCTTTTAGCGGGCCTGGTGGCACAGATACGCAGTATTTT. Encoded protein: CASSESFSGPGGTDTQYF. Based on the CDR3 plus reference TRBV25-1 and TRBJ2-3, the full variable domain is EADIYQTPRYLVIGTGKKITLECSQTMGHDKMYWYQQDPGMELHLIHYSYGVNSTEKGDLSSESTVSRIRTEHFPLTLESARPSHTSQYLCASSESFSGPGGTDTQYFGPGTRLTVL.

The V call is TRBV3-1 (or the pseudogene TRBV3-2), the J call TRBJ2-1, with 9 bases matching TRBD2. The J segment lost 7 bases and the V segment lost 2 bases, leaving 6 bases of the junction unmatched. The CDR3 has 15 residues. Germline V gives CDR1 LGHDT, CDR2 YNNKEL (reference sequence). The CDR3 region has the DNA TGTGCCAGCAGCCAATCGAGCGGGAGGACTAATGAGCAGTTCTTC. As protein: CASSQSSGRTNEQFF.